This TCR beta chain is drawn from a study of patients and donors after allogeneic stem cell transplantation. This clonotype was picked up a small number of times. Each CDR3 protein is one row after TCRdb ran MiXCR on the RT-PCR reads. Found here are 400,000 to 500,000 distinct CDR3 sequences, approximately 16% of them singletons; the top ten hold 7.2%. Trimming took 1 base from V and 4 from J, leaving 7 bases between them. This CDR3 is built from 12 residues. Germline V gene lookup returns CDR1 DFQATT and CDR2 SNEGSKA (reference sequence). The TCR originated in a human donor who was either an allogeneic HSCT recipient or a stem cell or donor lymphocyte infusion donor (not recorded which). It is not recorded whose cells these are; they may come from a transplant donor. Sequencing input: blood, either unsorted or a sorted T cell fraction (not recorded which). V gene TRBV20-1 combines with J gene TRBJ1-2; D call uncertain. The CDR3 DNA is TGCAGTGCTAGAGGAATTTCCTATGGCTACACCTTC. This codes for CSARGISYGYTF.